This TCR beta chain was sequenced for a study of identical twins. Findings and limits, study-wide: Cord blood beta clonotypes present at high abundance carried fewer insertions; no such pattern appeared in memory repertoires.

A single record per CDR3 protein comes from TCRdb applying MiXCR to the 5' RACE reads. The sample includes 1.5 million to 2 million distinct CDR3 sequences, under 35% of them seen just once. This clonotype was counted only a few times. Its matching antigen is unknown. Germline V gives CDR1 SNHLY, CDR2 FYNNEI. This CDR3 is 13 amino acids long. Trimming took 10 bases from V and 2 from J, leaving 12 bases between them. The chain uses TRBV2 and TRBJ2-1; D not certain. The TCR sequence derives from a newborn girl in good health. The sample taken for sequencing was cord blood. CDR3 nucleotides: TGTGCCATCCAGGAGCCGCCCTACAATGAGCAGTTCTTC. Translating gives CAIQEPPYNEQFF.